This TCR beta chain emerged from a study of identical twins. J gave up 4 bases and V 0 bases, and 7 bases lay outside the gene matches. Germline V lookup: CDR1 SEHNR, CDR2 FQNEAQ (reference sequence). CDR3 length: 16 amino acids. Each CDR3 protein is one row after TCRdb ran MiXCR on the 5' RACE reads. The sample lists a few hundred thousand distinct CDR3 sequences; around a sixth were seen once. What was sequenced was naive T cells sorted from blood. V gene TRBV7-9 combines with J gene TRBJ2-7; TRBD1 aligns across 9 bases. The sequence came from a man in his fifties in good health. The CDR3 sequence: CASSLAGTGGLYEQYF. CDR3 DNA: TGTGCCAGCAGCTTAGCGGGAACAGGGGGCTTGTACGAGCAGTACTTC.